Listed below are T cell receptor beta chains from one sample, sequenced in a study of identical twins. MiXCR, applied by TCRdb to the 5' RACE reads, yields one record per CDR3 protein. The data contain roughly 1,500,000 distinct CDR3 sequences, less than 35% of them singletons. Specimen: cord blood. These receptor sequences come from a newborn girl in good health. Both conserved end residues are part of each CDR3. D genes are given only for firm matches. Expanded clones get a size class; other rows say once, few or many, or leave the size out.

clone size	CDR3 length	J gene	V gene	D gene	CDR3 protein	CDR3 DNA
many	12	TRBJ2-7	TRBV20-1	TRBD1	CSARTGPYEQYF	TGCAGTGCTCGGACAGGCCCCTACGAGCAGTACTTC
few	18	TRBJ2-1	TRBV11-2	TRBD2	CASSLDSGLAGVLLEQFF	TGTGCCAGCAGCTTAGACTCGGGACTAGCGGGAGTTTTGCTTGAGCAGTTCTTC
-	13	TRBJ1-1	TRBV29-1	-	CSGGGGVNTEAFF	TGCAGCGGGGGCGGCGGGGTAAACACTGAAGCTTTCTTT
few	17	TRBJ2-1	TRBV7-2	TRBD2	CASSLVIWGGSDNEQFF	TGTGCCAGCAGCTTAGTAATTTGGGGGGGTTCAGACAATGAGCAGTTCTTC
many	16	TRBJ2-3	TRBV6-5	TRBD2	CASSYRLAGLTDTQYF	TGTGCCAGCAGTTACCGGCTAGCGGGTCTCACAGATACGCAGTATTTT
many	14	TRBJ1-1	TRBV5-1	TRBD1	CASSLAGGDTEAFF	TGCGCCAGCAGCTTGGCAGGGGGAGACACTGAAGCTTTCTTT
-	13	TRBJ2-1	TRBV3-1	-	CASSHLDYNEQFF	TGTGCCAGCAGCCATCTCGACTACAATGAGCAGTTCTTC
few	13	TRBJ1-4	TRBV9	-	CASSVDHNEKLFF	TGTGCCAGCAGCGTAGACCATAATGAAAAACTGTTTTTT
few	18	TRBJ2-3	TRBV5-1	TRBD1	CASSSPGQSWQGTDTQYF	TGCGCCAGCAGCTCCCCGGGACAGTCCTGGCAGGGTACAGATACGCAGTATTTT
many	15	TRBJ2-1	TRBV3-1	-	CASSQDGGSYNEQFF	TGTGCCAGCAGCCAAGATGGGGGCTCCTACAATGAGCAGTTCTTC
many	14	TRBJ2-1	TRBV29-1	TRBD1	CSVRPGQGYNEQFF	TGCAGCGTGCGACCGGGACAGGGCTACAATGAGCAGTTCTTC
-	16	TRBJ1-1	TRBV7-9	-	CASSPRRELGSTEAFF	TGTGCCAGCAGCCCGCGACGGGAACTTGGGAGCACTGAAGCTTTCTTT
many	14	TRBJ2-3	TRBV6-2/TRBV6-3	-	CASSRPSSEDTQYF	TGTGCCAGCAGCCGACCCAGCAGTGAAGATACGCAGTATTTT
-	14	TRBJ2-7	TRBV28	-	CASYETDAPYEQYF	TGTGCCAGCTACGAGACTGACGCGCCCTACGAGCAGTACTTC
few	15	TRBJ1-5	TRBV15	-	CATSRDRGSNQPQHF	TGTGCCACCAGCAGAGATCGCGGAAGCAATCAGCCCCAGCATTTT
few	15	TRBJ2-5	TRBV10-2	-	CASSESHWSMETQYF	TGCGCCAGCAGTGAAAGTCACTGGTCGATGGAGACCCAGTACTTC
few	16	TRBJ1-2	TRBV3-1	-	CASSPRRQLTNYGYTF	TGTGCCAGCAGCCCCCGGCGGCAGCTGACTAACTATGGCTACACCTTC
many	16	TRBJ2-1	TRBV6-2/TRBV6-3	TRBD1	CASSLRGQDFRDEQFF	TGTGCCAGCAGTCTCCGAGGACAGGACTTTCGGGATGAGCAGTTCTTC
-	16	TRBJ2-2	TRBV5-1	-	CASSLGSGANTGELFF	TGCGCCAGCAGCTTGGGCTCGGGGGCTAACACCGGGGAGCTGTTTTTT
many	13	TRBJ2-5	TRBV28	-	CASSKTGGETQYF	TGTGCCAGCAGTAAGACAGGTGGAGAGACCCAGTACTTC
many	12	TRBJ2-7	TRBV4-1	-	CASSQDLGEQYF	TGTGCCAGCAGCCAAGATCTGGGGGAGCAGTACTTC
-	14	TRBJ2-5	TRBV2	-	CASKYPLYQETQYF	TGTGCCAGCAAATACCCACTCTACCAAGAGACCCAGTACTTC